Below, one T cell receptor (beta chain) is given with its context. This clonotype was seen more than once but under ten times. Its binding antigen is unknown. The sample holds no much larger clone one base away, and base qualities are not on file. This sample was included in a study of blood T cells in healthy people across ages (dated by TCRdb to between 2015 and 2016). Describing the broader study: In model experiments, template switching captured roughly one uniquely barcoded TCR beta cDNA molecule for every two T cells. Using deep sequencing normalized with unique cDNA molecular identifiers, the study measured how TCR beta repertoire diversity changes with age. The donors were divided into four age groups: young (average approximately 17 years), middle-aged (about 39), aged (around 67) and long-lived (82). To avoid experimental bias, donors of different ages were randomly spread across the sequencing lanes. The study analyzed two additional independent replicas of 1 million unique cDNA reads from the same blood draw for two donors, one aged 18 to 30 and one aged 80 or older. General study outcomes and caveats: Observed TCR beta diversity per million T cells fell roughly linearly with age, and a significant reduction was already apparent by age roughly 41. Estimates of total diversity based on one million sequenced T cells were regarded as lower bounds and as underestimates. The percentage of naive T cells measured by flow cytometry correlated strongly with observed TCR beta diversity. Bulk unsorted PBMC profiling prevented conclusive comparison of naive and antigen-experienced compartments. Because the CMV infection status of the donors was unknown, age-related changes in expanded clonotypes may potentially have been confounded. Compared with the aged group, more naive CD4+ T cells, fewer expanded clones and increased TCR diversity were shown by the long-lived group, suggesting age selection.

At the junction V is shortened by 2 bases and J by 0 bases, with 8 bases in between. CDR1 LGHDT and CDR2 YNNKEL are derived from the germline V gene (reference sequence). The CDR3 starts with the cysteine, ends with the phenylalanine, and has 14 residues. Just CDR3 DNA is preserved here, 42 bases in frame from base 1. The library was produced with 5' RACE. Sequencing used an Illumina HiSeq 2500. A second PCR of roughly 7 to 12 cycles was run with a J-beta primer mix and a sample-barcoded 5' primer. A template-switch 5' adaptor carrying 12 random nucleotides introduced a unique molecular identifier onto each TCR beta cDNA molecule. Each sample yielded at least 2.5 million CDR3-containing paired-end reads. First-strand cDNA was synthesized from all RNA with the Mint cDNA synthesis kit, primed by a TRBC-specific oligonucleotide. After uracil-DNA glycosylase treatment, a first 18-cycle PCR used universal primers M1SS and BC2_uni_R on all cDNA. In the source study's methods: For normalization, 1 million high-quality reads were randomly selected from each sample, with every read carrying a distinct molecular identifier. Instead of being binned into consensus sequences, reads that shared molecular identifiers were thrown out. CDR3 identification, clonotype clustering and error correction used MiTCR with a Q25 quality threshold and the strictest error-elimination algorithm. A nonparametric unseen species model with Euler transformation was used to estimate a lower bound on total TCR beta diversity. The public reads were run again by TCRdb, first through fastp at Q25 and then through MiXCR, and only productive beta chains were kept. Rows with one shared CDR3 protein collapse into an entry with the most common genes and DNA. TCRdb, rather than the study authors, made the V and J calls. The sample contains 1 million to 1.2 million distinct CDR3 sequences, around two fifths of them found a single time. Around 13% of the sample goes to the ten largest clones.

The donors were roughly 40 Caucasian individuals from Russia, aged roughly 6 to 100 years, who were systemically healthy. Each donor gave around 9.5 milliliters of peripheral blood, collected into EDTA-treated Vacutainer tubes. PBMCs were isolated by Ficoll-Paque density-gradient centrifugation, with at least 6 million obtained per sample. Trizol reagent was used to extract total RNA from the PBMCs, yielding at least 5.5 micrograms per sample. For every donor, an aliquot of PBMCs went through flow cytometry to measure the percentages of naive CD45RAhigh/CD27high T cells. The chain employs TRBV3-1 and TRBJ2-7; the D segment cannot be called with confidence. The sample was blood. This TCR derives from a man aged 18 to 30 in good health. The CDR3 has the sequence CASSQQVNSYEQYF. In nucleotide form, the sequence is TGTGCCAGCAGCCAACAGGTTAACTCCTACGAGCAGTACTTC.